The following is a T cell receptor (beta chain) sequence with its context. Its target is unknown. The record originates from a study of cytomegalovirus exposure and HLA in healthy donors. Study-wide results and caveats: A prior analysis recorded that most TCR beta V segments were productive about 87% or about 30% of the time. It was reported in a later analysis that an Asian-associated ancestry cluster showed fewer N-insertions than the approximately 670-donor mean.

The germline gives CDR1 SGDLS, CDR2 YYNGEE. V was pared by 3 bases and J by 1 base, with 4 bases of the junction left unmatched. This CDR3 is built from 15 residues. The study ran its PCR with 60 Vbeta and 13 Jbeta primers. The authors' processing: Roughly 12 million of about 80 million unique TCR beta chains were shared, per a later count. Profiling relied on immunoSEQ multiplex PCR, and the TCRdb table lists in-frame clones only, not all of them. The V and J calls and the clone size are those of that table, but D and trimming were determined from the DNA. The sample has some 150,000 clones, around four fifths seen once.

Sequenced material: PBMCs. The receptor was derived from a woman aged 45-59 years in good health and CMV-seronegative. This chain links TRBV9 with TRBJ2-7; 10 nucleotides line up with TRBD1. CDR3 residues: CASSAGQGGSYEQYF. CDR3 coding DNA: TGTGCCAGCAGCGCCGGACAGGGGGGTTCCTACGAGCAGTACTTC.